A selection of T cell receptor beta chains follows, all from one sample in a study of post-analysis software for immune sequencing data. TCRdb reprocessed the PCR reads via MiXCR and lists one record per CDR3 protein. The data contain hundreds of thousands of distinct CDR3 sequences, around 60% of them singletons. Material: blood. These receptors came from a girl aged 2 to 10 with multiple sclerosis. Each CDR3 is given with its conserved first and last residue. The D gene is left open where the match is weak. The size of a clone is reported for some rows only, either as once, few or many, or as a class for expanded clones.

V,size,D,J,CDR3,DNA
TRBV5-1,-,TRBD2,TRBJ2-1,CASSRGLAGADNEQFF,TGCGCCAGCAGCCGCGGACTAGCGGGAGCCGACAATGAGCAGTTCTTC
TRBV5-1,-,TRBD1,TRBJ1-2,CAGSLGTGDGYTF,TGCGCCGGCAGCTTGGGGACAGGGGATGGCTACACCTTC
TRBV15,-,-,TRBJ2-1,CATSRATAKYNEQFF,TGTGCCACCAGCAGAGCCACTGCCAAATACAATGAGCAGTTCTTC
TRBV6-5,few,TRBD2,TRBJ2-3,CASSYSRPGLAISSDTQYF,TGTGCCAGCAGTTACTCCCGTCCGGGACTAGCTATTAGTTCAGATACGCAGTATTTT
TRBV4-1,-,-,TRBJ2-3,CASSQDRADPDTQYF,TGCGCCAGCAGCCAAGATAGGGCGGACCCAGATACGCAGTATTTT
TRBV28,-,-,TRBJ2-1,CASSFRQMSSYNEQFF,TGTGCCAGCAGTTTCCGTCAGATGAGCTCCTACAATGAGCAGTTCTTC
TRBV25-1,-,-,TRBJ1-1,CASRFSREAFF,TGTGCCAGCAGGTTTTCGAGAGAAGCTTTCTTT
TRBV7-9,-,-,TRBJ2-1,CASSLTTGILAEQFF,TGTGCCAGCAGTTTAACCACCGGGATCTTGGCTGAGCAGTTCTTC
TRBV7-8,-,-,TRBJ1-2,CASGLRGDYGYTF,TGTGCCAGCGGATTACGGGGCGACTATGGCTACACCTTC
TRBV5-1,-,TRBD2,TRBJ2-7,CASSWLAEGSYEQYF,TGCGCCAGCAGCTGGCTAGCGGAGGGGAGCTACGAGCAGTACTTC
TRBV12-3/TRBV12-4,-,-,TRBJ1-5,CASSLALGRQPQHF,TGTGCCAGCAGTTTAGCGCTCGGGCGACAGCCCCAGCATTTT
TRBV20-1,-,-,TRBJ1-4,CSALLGQDEKLFF,TGCAGTGCTCTATTGGGGCAGGACGAAAAACTGTTTTTT
TRBV4-3,-,-,TRBJ1-2,CASSQQTGGYTF,TGCGCCAGCAGCCAACAGACAGGTGGCTACACCTTC
TRBV5-1,-,-,TRBJ2-3,CASSNTGYGTDTQYF,TGCGCCAGCAGTAACACAGGGTATGGGACAGATACGCAGTATTTT
TRBV7-2,few,TRBD1,TRBJ1-1,CASSFGGQGDTEAFF,TGTGCCAGCAGCTTTGGAGGGCAGGGGGACACTGAAGCTTTCTTT
TRBV6-6,-,-,TRBJ2-1,CASRVGTSPYNEQFF,TGTGCCAGCAGGGTGGGGACATCCCCCTACAATGAGCAGTTCTTC
TRBV5-5,few,-,TRBJ2-4,CASSLGQAANIQYF,TGTGCCAGCAGCTTGGGGCAGGCAGCGAACATTCAGTACTTC
TRBV29-1,-,-,TRBJ2-1,CSVGGAEQFF,TGCAGCGTTGGGGGGGCTGAGCAGTTCTTC
TRBV5-6,-,TRBD2,TRBJ2-5,CASSGDWEGETQYF,TGTGCCAGCAGCGGGGACTGGGAGGGGGAGACCCAGTACTTC
TRBV9,-,TRBD2,TRBJ2-7,CASSEGTTSSYEQYF,TGTGCCAGCAGCGAAGGGACTACGAGCTCCTACGAGCAGTACTTC
TRBV20-1,-,TRBD2,TRBJ2-7,CSARDGTSGRRAEQYF,TGCAGTGCTAGAGACGGGACTAGCGGGAGAAGGGCCGAGCAGTACTTC
TRBV13,-,-,TRBJ2-1,CASNGGGSYNEQFF,TGTGCCAGCAACGGGGGAGGCTCCTACAATGAGCAGTTCTTC
TRBV6-1,-,TRBD2,TRBJ2-5,CASSEVALAGETQYF,TGTGCCAGCAGTGAAGTAGCACTAGCGGGAGAGACCCAGTACTTC
TRBV7-7,few,-,TRBJ2-3,CASSRGPSSDTQYF,TGTGCCAGCAGCCGGGGCCCCAGCTCAGATACGCAGTATTTT
TRBV29-1,-,-,TRBJ2-1,CSVEGGLRLYNEQFF,TGCAGCGTTGAAGGTGGGCTAAGGCTGTACAATGAGCAGTTCTTC
TRBV7-7,-,TRBD2,TRBJ2-1,CATSPRVGTRGNEQFF,TGTGCCACCTCACCCCGGGTAGGGACTAGAGGAAATGAGCAGTTCTTC
TRBV29-1,-,TRBD2,TRBJ2-1,CSVEGTSGEYNEQFF,TGCAGCGTTGAAGGGACTAGCGGGGAATACAATGAGCAGTTCTTC